Below, 23 T cell receptor beta chains from the same sample are listed, as sequenced in a study of control samples from healthy donors and cancer patients. Method: immunoSEQ multiplex PCR; TCRdb's copy keeps in-frame clones and lacks some. The sample has tens of thousands of clones, around 91% seen once. The sequenced sample was blood. All receptors come from a man aged 25-45 years in good health.

This sequence joins TRBV6-2 or TRBV6-3 and TRBJ2-3; the D is unclear. The germline V and J ends were trimmed by 5 bases and 7 bases, with 7 bases remaining between them. The CDR3 runs 11 residues. Germline values: CDR1 MNHEY, CDR2 SVGEGT. CDR3 loop: CASSNSNTQYF. The DNA for the CDR3 is TGTGCCAGCAGTAACAGTAATACGCAGTATTTT.

V and J are TRBV5-4 and TRBJ2-7; 8 positions agree with TRBD2. J was trimmed by 1 base and V by 4 bases; bases with no gene match: 7. Germline assignment: CDR1 SGHNT and CDR2 YYREEE (reference sequence). This CDR3 has 15 amino acids. This chain's CDR3 is CASSAWTSLSYEQYF. CDR3 bases: TGTGCCAGCAGCGCATGGACTAGCCTTTCCTACGAGCAGTACTTC.

A single count supports this clone. The V gene is TRBV23-1, the J gene TRBJ2-7; TRBD1 is a possible D gene (5 bases). TRBV23-1 is annotated as an ORF whose role is uncertain. The CDR3 loop spans 15 amino acids. The V gene lost 7 bases and the J gene lost 4 bases, with 20 bases spanning the gap. DNA of the CDR3: TGCGCCAGCACCGGGCCAGGGCGCCCCCCGTACGAGCAGTACTTC. This translates into CASTGPGRPPYEQYF.

This clone has only one observation. The gene calls are TRBV5-3 and TRBJ2-1; D is ambiguous. TRBV5-3 is an ORF, and what it does is uncertain. V was cut by 3 bases and J by 4 bases, with 23 bases left in between. The CDR3 loop spans 18 amino acids. CDR3 residues: CARSWRGSGLLRYNEQFF. The CDR3, as DNA: TGTGCCAGAAGCTGGAGAGGTAGTGGGCTCCTGCGGTACAATGAGCAGTTCTTC.

This chain links TRBV2 with TRBJ2-5; 7 bases are a match to TRBD1. The V and J ends lost 7 bases and 6 bases, in that order; junction bases with no gene match: 14. Germline assignment: CDR1 SNHLY and CDR2 FYNNEI. This CDR3 comprises 15 residues. The CDR3 region is CASNAMTGIGKTQYF. CDR3 coding DNA: TGTGCCAGCAACGCAATGACAGGGATTGGAAAGACCCAGTACTTC. The full variable domain, rest sourced from reference TRBV2 and TRBJ2-5, is EPEVTQTPSHQVTQMGQEVILRCVPISNHLYFYWYRQILGQKVEFLVSFYNNEISEKSEIFDDQFSVERPDGSNFTLKIRSTKLEDSAMYFCASNAMTGIGKTQYFGPGTRLLVL.

As DNA, the CDR3 is TGTGCCAGCAGTCCCCGGGAGGGATCCTCCTACGAGCAGTACTTC. Amino acid sequence: CASSPREGSSYEQYF. The chain couples TRBV6-5 to TRBJ2-7; 8 bases are a match to TRBD2. The CDR3 is made up of 15 amino acids. The germline V gene has CDR1 MNHEY and CDR2 SVGAGI. Trimming took 5 bases from V and 0 from J; bases not matched to a gene: 6.

DNA for the CDR3: TGTGCCACCAGTGATTTGTGGGGGACAGGGGGCAGTGGCTACACCTTC. Its protein is CATSDLWGTGGSGYTF. This rearrangement joins TRBV24-1 to TRBJ1-2, with 12 positions matching TRBD1. The CDR3 contains 16 residues. CDR1 is KGHDR, CDR2 SFDVKD, per germline. V lost 0 bases, J lost 7 bases, and 5 bases stayed unmatched.

Only a few counts were recorded for this clone. The rearrangement links TRBV19 to TRBJ1-5; 8 bases are a match to TRBD1. V lost 3 bases to trimming and J lost 6 bases; unmatched junction nucleotides: 7. CDR3 length: 15 amino acids. Germline CDR1 LNHDA, CDR2 SQIVND (reference sequence). CDR3 sequence: CASSMAGGAGQPQHF. The DNA of the CDR3 is TGTGCCAGTAGTATGGCAGGGGGCGCGGGTCAGCCCCAGCATTTT.

This chain uses TRBV4-1 with TRBJ1-5; tentatively, D is TRBD1 (6 bases). Germline V CDR1 and CDR2: MGHRA, YSYEKL. V was clipped by 0 bases and J by 9 bases, with 15 bases between them. The CDR3 totals 15 residues. The CDR3, as DNA: TGCGCCAGCAGCCAAGAGGGGCAGGGGAGGAGGCCCCAGCATTTT. Protein: CASSQEGQGRRPQHF.

The rearrangement joins TRBV10-3 to TRBJ2-7, with D possibly matching TRBD2 (7 bases). The V end was cut by 0 bases, the J end by 3 bases, with 12 bases between. This CDR3 is built from 15 residues. Germline CDR1 and CDR2: ENHRY and SYGVKD. CDR3 in amino acids: CAISESRGGGYEQYF. As DNA, the CDR3 is TGTGCCATCAGTGAGTCGAGGGGGGGCGGCTACGAGCAGTACTTC.

The V call is TRBV28, the J call TRBJ1-4, with TRBD1 as a possible D gene (5 bases). The germline gives CDR1 MDHEN, CDR2 SYDVKM. The V end lost 6 bases, the J end lost 8 bases, and 19 bases lay between the germline ends. The CDR3 totals 15 residues. This chain's CDR3 is CASRAPGRKEEKLFF. The DNA for the CDR3 is TGTGCCAGCAGGGCCCCGGGACGCAAGGAGGAAAAACTGTTTTTT.

This clone has just a few counts. This chain joins TRBV6-5 and TRBJ1-1, with D tentatively TRBD1 (6 bases). Germline V lookup: CDR1 MNHEY, CDR2 SVGAGI. This CDR3 comprises 13 residues. V was cut by 8 bases and J by 0 bases, with 10 bases left in between. The CDR3 DNA reads as TGTGCCAGCTATACAGGGATGAACACTGAAGCTTTCTTT. This translates into CASYTGMNTEAFF.

The chain recombines TRBV3-1 (or the pseudogene TRBV3-2) with TRBJ1-2, with 7 bases matching TRBD1. Germline CDR1 LGHDT, CDR2 YNNKEL (reference sequence). The length of the CDR3 is 15 residues. V lost 2 bases and J lost 5; bases outside the gene matches: 8. The CDR3: CASSQLTGTEYGYTF. Written as DNA, the CDR3 is TGTGCCAGCAGCCAACTGACAGGGACTGAGTATGGCTACACCTTC.

V usage is TRBV5-5 and J usage is TRBJ2-5; possible D gene TRBD2, 5 bases. Trimming took 4 bases from V and 3 from J, leaving 22 bases between them. Germline V CDR1 and CDR2: SGHKS, YYEKEE (reference sequence). This CDR3 region has 17 residues. The CDR3 here is CASSQHWAGLSEETQYF. CDR3 nucleotides: TGTGCCAGCAGCCAACATTGGGCAGGACTTTCGGAAGAGACCCAGTACTTC.

The rearrangement joins TRBV19 to TRBJ1-2; 9 nucleotides match TRBD1. The trim removed 4 bases at V and 8 bases at J, leaving 5 bases unmatched. Germline V gene sequence: CDR1 LNHDA, CDR2 SQIVND (reference sequence). The CDR3 has 13 amino acids. The CDR3 DNA reads TGTGCCAGTAGTACCCGGGACAGGGTCGGCTACACCTTC. The encoded protein is CASSTRDRVGYTF.

The J gene is TRBJ2-3, the V gene TRBV30, with D possibly being TRBD1 (6 bases). CDR3 length: 16 residues. V was cut by 3 bases and J by 0 bases, with 16 bases left in between. Germline V CDR1 and CDR2: GTSNPN, SVGIG (reference sequence). The CDR3: CAWSGLRGTSTDTQYF. CDR3 sequence (DNA): TGTGCCTGGAGCGGCCTCAGGGGAACTAGCACAGATACGCAGTATTTT.

This clone showed up just once. V and J are TRBV19 and TRBJ2-1; D unresolved. The germline CDR1 and CDR2 sequences are LNHDA and SQIVND (reference sequence). Trimming left V 3 bases short and J 2 bases short, with 14 bases between. The CDR3 sequence is 16 residues long. CDR3 sequence: CASSMEMRLTYNEQFF. CDR3 nucleotides: TGTGCCAGTAGTATGGAAATGCGGCTAACCTACAATGAGCAGTTCTTC.

CDR3 nucleotides: TGTGCCAGCAGGGGCCCCGGGGGTAATCAGCCCCAGCATTTT. Its protein product is CASRGPGGNQPQHF. The J gene is TRBJ1-5, the V gene TRBV2; the D gene is possibly TRBD1 (5 bases). This CDR3 spans 14 amino acids. Germline-derived CDR1 and CDR2 are SNHLY and FYNNEI. Deletions cut 6 bases from V and 4 bases from J, with 13 bases between.

The chain joins TRBV18 to TRBJ2-7; TRBD1 agrees at 9 bases. The CDR3 covers 14 residues. With V trimmed by 5 bases and J by 6 bases, 8 bases remained unmatched. Germline V lookup: CDR1 KGHSH, CDR2 LQKENI. This chain's CDR3 is CASSSRDRVGEQYF. The DNA for the CDR3 is TGTGCCAGCTCATCCCGGGACAGGGTAGGCGAGCAGTACTTC.

The genes are TRBV5-1 and TRBJ1-5; D not certain. The length of the CDR3 is 15 residues. Germline V gene lookup returns CDR1 SGHRS and CDR2 YFSETQ. Trimming shortened V by 4 bases and J by 3 bases, and 14 bases separated the two germline ends. In nucleotides, the CDR3 is TGCGCCAGCAGCGCGGACGGTAAAAACAATCAGCCCCAGCATTTT. Protein sequence: CASSADGKNNQPQHF.

The gene calls are TRBV7-9 and TRBJ1-1; tentatively, D is TRBD1 (6 bases). Germline V gives CDR1 SEHNR, CDR2 FQNEAQ (reference sequence). This CDR3 contains 15 residues. Between the trimmed V and J ends, which lost 6 bases and 3 bases, there was a span of 17 bases. The CDR3 nucleotides read TGTGCCAGCAGGGAAGGAACAGGGATCGACACTGAAGCTTTCTTT. This encodes CASREGTGIDTEAFF. The full variable domain, in which reference TRBV7-9 and TRBJ1-1 provide the parts outside the CDR3, is DTGVSQNPRHKITKRGQNVTFRCDPISEHNRLYWYRQTLGQGPEFLTYFQNEAQLEKSRLLSDRFSAERPKGSFSTLEIQRTEQGDSAMYLCASREGTGIDTEAFFGQGTRLTVV.

This clone was seen only a few times. The chain employs TRBV7-9 and TRBJ2-1; 12 bases line up with TRBD2. Germline V CDR1 and CDR2: SEHNR, FQNEAQ (reference sequence). CDR3 length: 15 residues. Trimming removed 5 bases from V and 4 bases from J; junction bases left unmatched: 3. CDR3 amino acids: CASSPGTSGYNEQFF. In DNA, the CDR3 is TGTGCCAGCAGCCCCGGGACTAGCGGGTACAATGAGCAGTTCTTC.

On this clone: The junction and the germline gene differ at one end; a read error may be behind it. The chain carries TRBV7-7 and TRBJ2-2; 7 positions match TRBD1. Per germline, CDR1 SSHAT and CDR2 FNYEAQ (reference sequence). The CDR3 has 16 residues. CDR3 DNA: TGTGCTAGCAGCTTATCGGCTTCAGGGGGACCCGGGGAGCTGTTTTTT. Protein sequence: CASSLSASGGPGELFF.